This entry describes one T cell receptor (beta chain). The data originate from a study of shared clonotypes between healthy human individuals. The CDR3 spans 14 residues. V was pared by 5 bases and J by 7 bases, with 14 bases between. CDR1 is SGHTA and CDR2 is FQGTGA in the germline V gene. Data came from immunoSEQ multiplex PCR; TCRdb stores just in-frame clones and leaves some out. The repertoire holds 2 million to 3 million clones, with 93% as singletons. The TCR sequence derives from a man between 18 and 35 years old in good health. Some clones in this sample may be carry-over from other donors' samples. The sequenced sample was naive CD4+ T cells from PBMCs. Subset: CD45RA+ positively selected. The chain joins TRBV7-3 to TRBJ2-2, with a possible D match to TRBD2 (5 bases). The CDR3 DNA reads TGTGCCAGCAGCCCCCACGGGGTTATCGGGGAGCTGTTTTTT. Protein: CASSPHGVIGELFF.